This TCR beta chain was recovered during a study of blood T cell repertoires in COVID-19 (dated by TCRdb to about 2020). About the study as a whole: Samples covering the acute and convalescent phases of COVID-19 were provided by collaborators in the United States, Italy and Spain. A de-identified subject ID, COVID-19 status, age in years and sex were almost always included in the sample metadata. The repertoires were made available in a free public database intended to serve as a resource for research on the immune response to SARS-CoV-2. The samples were drawn from two sources: the first 160 participants of the ongoing ImmuneRACE study, and 1,200 or so subjects contributed by 6 global collaborators. The prospective study material was composed of cDNA or gDNA derived from T cells, B-cell-depleted T cells, or PBMCs. Where HLA class I and class II types were available, the types were taken from metadata supplied by the sample provider, not from assay-based typing. Deeply sampled blood TCRbeta repertoires from subjects exposed to, actively infected with, or recovered from COVID-19 were included in the dataset.

Each collaborating institution followed its own protocols to collect whole blood in K2EDTA tubes. Collaborator samples were shipped for TCRbeta analysis as frozen whole blood, isolated PBMCs, or DNA extracted from either sample type. CDR1 is given as LGHNA and CDR2 as YNFKEQ, both from the germline V gene. Compared with germline, V lacks 3 bases and J lacks 4 bases; bases without a gene match: 6. The CDR3 holds 14 amino acids from the cysteine to the phenylalanine. CDR3 DNA only is kept here, 42 bases in frame from base 1. On this clone: No cognate antigen has been identified for it. No clone much larger than this one lies a single base away; base qualities are absent.

The immunoSEQ Assay, a bias-controlled multiplex PCR, was used to amplify TCRbeta CDR3 regions from genomic DNA. The published analysis was carried out like this. Nucleated cell counts per sample were estimated from amplification of reference gene primers within the assay. To quantify the absolute abundance of each unique TCRbeta CDR3 rearrangement, sequence reads were collapsed and filtered. For each sample, productive Simpson clonality was calculated as the square root of Simpson's diversity index across productive rearrangements. Here the immuneACCESS table is served through TCRdb, limited to in-frame sequences with V and J called. Missing clones are a known gap in these copies; in checked studies unresolved V genes cover under half, and the rest lacks a known reason. From that table come the V and J calls and clone size; the DNA was used to work out D and trimming. The sample contains roughly 120,000 clones, 70% to 90% of them found a single time. The biggest ten clones account for 3% to 4% of the sample.

The investigation overall reported the following: Clinical and demographic metadata were provided uncurated, with the amount varying by source and participant.

Sequencing was performed on peripheral blood. The source of this sequence is a middle-aged man with acute or convalescent COVID-19. The sequence is built from TRBV4-2 and TRBJ2-7, and TRBD1 aligns with 7 junction nucleotides. This receptor has the CDR3 CASSQGPTGYEQYF. The DNA sequence is as follows: TGTGCCAGCAGCCAGGGCCCGACAGGGTACGAGCAGTACTTC.